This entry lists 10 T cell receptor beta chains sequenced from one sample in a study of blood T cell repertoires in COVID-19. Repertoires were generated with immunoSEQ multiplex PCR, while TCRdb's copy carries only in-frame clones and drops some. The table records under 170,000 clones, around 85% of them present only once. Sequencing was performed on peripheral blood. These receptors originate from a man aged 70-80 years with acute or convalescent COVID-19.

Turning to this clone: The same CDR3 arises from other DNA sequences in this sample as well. The CDR3 protein is CASSPRGDTQYF. The CDR3 region has the DNA TGTGCCAGCAGCCCCCGGGGGGATACGCAGTATTTT. This chain links TRBV7-8 with TRBJ2-3, with a possible D match to TRBD2 (6 bases). The germline CDR1 and CDR2 sequences are SGHVS and FQNEAQ. The CDR3 is 12 residues long. Between the trimmed V and J ends, which lost 5 bases and 6 bases, there was a span of 9 bases.

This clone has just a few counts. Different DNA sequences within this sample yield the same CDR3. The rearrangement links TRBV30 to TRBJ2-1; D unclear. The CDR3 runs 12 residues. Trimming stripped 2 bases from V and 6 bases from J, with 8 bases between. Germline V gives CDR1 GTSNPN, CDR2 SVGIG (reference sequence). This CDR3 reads CAWSSTRNEQFF. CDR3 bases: TGTGCCTGGAGTTCCACACGCAATGAGCAGTTCTTC.

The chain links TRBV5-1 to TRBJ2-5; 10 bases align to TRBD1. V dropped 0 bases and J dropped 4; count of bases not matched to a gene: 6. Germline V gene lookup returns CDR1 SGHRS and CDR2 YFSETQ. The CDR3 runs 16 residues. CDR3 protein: CASSLAGTGAGETQYF. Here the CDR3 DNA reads TGCGCCAGCAGCTTGGCCGGGACAGGGGCAGGAGAGACCCAGTACTTC.

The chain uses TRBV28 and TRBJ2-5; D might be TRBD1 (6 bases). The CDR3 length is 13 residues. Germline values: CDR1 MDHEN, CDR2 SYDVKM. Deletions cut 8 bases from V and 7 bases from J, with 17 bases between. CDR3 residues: CASDGTPPRTQYF. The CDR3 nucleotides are TGTGCCAGCGACGGGACACCCCCGCGGACCCAGTACTTC.

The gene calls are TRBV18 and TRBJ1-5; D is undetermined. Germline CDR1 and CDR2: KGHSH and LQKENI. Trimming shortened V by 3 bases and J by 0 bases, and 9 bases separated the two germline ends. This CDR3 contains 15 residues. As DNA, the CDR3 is TGTGCCAGCTCACCCTCGGGGAGTAGCAATCAGCCCCAGCATTTT. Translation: CASSPSGSSNQPQHF.

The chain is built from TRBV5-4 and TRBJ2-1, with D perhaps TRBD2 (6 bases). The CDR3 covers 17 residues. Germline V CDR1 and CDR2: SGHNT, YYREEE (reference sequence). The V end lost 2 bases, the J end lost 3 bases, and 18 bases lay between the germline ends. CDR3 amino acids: CASSFFGTLDHYNEQFF. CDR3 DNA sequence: TGTGCCAGCAGCTTCTTTGGGACTCTTGATCACTACAATGAGCAGTTCTTC.

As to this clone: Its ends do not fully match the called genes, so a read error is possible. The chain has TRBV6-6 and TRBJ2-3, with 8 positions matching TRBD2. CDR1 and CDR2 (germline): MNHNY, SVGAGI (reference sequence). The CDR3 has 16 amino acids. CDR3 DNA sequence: TGTGCCAGCAGTTACGGACTAGCAGCTAGCACAGATACGCGGTATTTT. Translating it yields CASSYGLAASTDTRYF.

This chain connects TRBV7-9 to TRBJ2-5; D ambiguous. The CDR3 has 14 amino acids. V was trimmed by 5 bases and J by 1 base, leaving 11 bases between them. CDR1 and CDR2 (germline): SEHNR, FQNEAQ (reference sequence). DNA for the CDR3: TGTGCCAGCAGCCGAGAAGCTACCCAAGAGACCCAGTACTTC. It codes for CASSREATQETQYF. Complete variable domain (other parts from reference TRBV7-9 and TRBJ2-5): DTGVSQNPRHKITKRGQNVTFRCDPISEHNRLYWYRQTLGQGPEFLTYFQNEAQLEKSRLLSDRFSAERPKGSFSTLEIQRTEQGDSAMYLCASSREATQETQYFGPGTRLLVL.

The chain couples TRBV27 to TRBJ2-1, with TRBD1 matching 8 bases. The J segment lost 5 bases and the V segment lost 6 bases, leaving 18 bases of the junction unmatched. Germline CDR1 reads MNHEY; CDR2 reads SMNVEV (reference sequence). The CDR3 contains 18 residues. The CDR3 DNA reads TGTGCCAGCAGCTTCGGAGGGGTGTGGGGACAGGTACACAATGAGCAGTTCTTC. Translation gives CASSFGGVWGQVHNEQFF.

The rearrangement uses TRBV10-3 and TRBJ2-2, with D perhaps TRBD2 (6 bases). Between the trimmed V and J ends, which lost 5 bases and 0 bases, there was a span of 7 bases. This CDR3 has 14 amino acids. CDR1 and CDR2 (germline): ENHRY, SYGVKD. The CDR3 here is CAISWDSNTGELFF. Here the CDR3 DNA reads TGTGCCATCAGTTGGGACTCGAACACCGGGGAGCTGTTTTTT.